This T cell receptor (beta chain) was sequenced during a study of blood T cell repertoires in COVID-19. Some clones are missing from TCRdb's copy, which holds only in-frame ones; the method was immunoSEQ multiplex PCR. The sample holds about 320,000 clones, roughly 89% seen once. This CDR3 has 13 residues. The V gene lost 6 bases and the J gene lost 4 bases, with 10 bases spanning the gap. Germline lookup yields CDR1 SNHLY and CDR2 FYNNEI. The TCR originated in a man between 60 and 70 years old who had recovered from COVID-19. The gene calls are TRBV2 and TRBJ1-5, with D tentatively TRBD1 (6 bases). The sequencing input was PBMCs or T cells enriched from blood (not recorded which). In nucleotides, the CDR3 is TGTGCCAGCAGCTCAGGGGATAATCAGCCCCAGCATTTT. It is translated as CASSSGDNQPQHF.